This is a list of T cell receptor beta chains from one sample in a study of blood T cell repertoires in COVID-19. Libraries were prepared by immunoSEQ multiplex PCR; TCRdb keeps only in-frame clonotypes and omits some of them. The sample consists of approximately 140,000 clones, about 90% of them appearing once. The sequenced sample consisted of peripheral blood. The source is a human donor in a cohort sampled during active COVID-19. The conserved cysteine and the conserved F or W are not part of the CDR3 here. Fields, in order: J gene, V gene, CDR3 protein.

j_gene: TRBJ1-2
v_gene: TRBV18
CDR3aa: ASSPRQTANYGYT

j_gene: TRBJ1-2
v_gene: TRBV28
CDR3aa: ATLDRGDYGYT

j_gene: TRBJ2-1
v_gene: TRBV5-1
CDR3aa: ASSLQEPSSYNEQF

j_gene: TRBJ1-4
v_gene: TRBV4-2
CDR3aa: ASSRNDNGINEKLF

j_gene: TRBJ1-1
v_gene: TRBV4-3
CDR3aa: ASSQEPTGANTEAF

j_gene: TRBJ1-4
v_gene: TRBV6-5
CDR3aa: ASSSGRDNEKLF

j_gene: TRBJ2-7
v_gene: TRBV4-1
CDR3aa: ASSQPSGGPGEQY

j_gene: TRBJ1-1
v_gene: TRBV29-1
CDR3aa: SAFFRGHTEAF

j_gene: TRBJ2-3
v_gene: TRBV4-3
CDR3aa: ASSQESDSTDTQY

j_gene: TRBJ2-6
v_gene: TRBV4-3
CDR3aa: ASSQVYFKGAGAAGANVLT